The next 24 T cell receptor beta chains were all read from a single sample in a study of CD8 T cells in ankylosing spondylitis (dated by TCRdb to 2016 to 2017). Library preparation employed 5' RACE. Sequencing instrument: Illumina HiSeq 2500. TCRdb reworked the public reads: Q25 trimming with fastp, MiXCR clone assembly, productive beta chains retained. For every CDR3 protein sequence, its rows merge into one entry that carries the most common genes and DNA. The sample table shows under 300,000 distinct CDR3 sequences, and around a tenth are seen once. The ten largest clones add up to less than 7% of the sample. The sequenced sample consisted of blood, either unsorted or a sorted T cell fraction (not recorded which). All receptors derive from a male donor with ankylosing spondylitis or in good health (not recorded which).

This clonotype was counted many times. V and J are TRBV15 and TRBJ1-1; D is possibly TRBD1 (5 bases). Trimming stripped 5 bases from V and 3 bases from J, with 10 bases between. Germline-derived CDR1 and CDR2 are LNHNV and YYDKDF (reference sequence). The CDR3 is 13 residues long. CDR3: CATSYRFDTEAFF. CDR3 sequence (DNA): TGTGCCACCAGCTACAGGTTCGACACTGAAGCTTTCTTT. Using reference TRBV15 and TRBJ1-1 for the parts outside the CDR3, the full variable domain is DAMVIQNPRYQVTQFGKPVTLSCSQTLNHNVMYWYQQKSSQAPKLLFHYYDKDFNNEADTPDNFQSRRPNTSFCFLDIRSPGLGDTAMYLCATSYRFDTEAFFGQGTRLTVV.

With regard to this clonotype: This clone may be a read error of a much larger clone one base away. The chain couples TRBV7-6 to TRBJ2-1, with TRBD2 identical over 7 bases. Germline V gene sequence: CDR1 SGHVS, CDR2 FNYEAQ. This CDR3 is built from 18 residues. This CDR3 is CVSSPSLREAGSYNEQFF. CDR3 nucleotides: TGTGTCAGCAGCCCATCCTTGCGAGAAGCGGGATCCTACAATGAGCAGTTCTTC.

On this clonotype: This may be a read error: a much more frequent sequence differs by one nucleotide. CDR3 sequence: CTTSDPGNPEAFF. The DNA for the CDR3 is TGTACCACCAGTGACCCAGGGAACCCTGAAGCTTTCTTT. The chain employs TRBV24-1 and TRBJ1-1; D perhaps matches TRBD1 (5 bases). Germline V gives CDR1 KGHDR, CDR2 SFDVKD. The CDR3 runs to 13 residues.

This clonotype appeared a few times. CDR3 in DNA: TGTGCCACCAGTGATTTGAACGGGGGAGAGACCCAGTACTTC. It codes for CATSDLNGGETQYF. The chain joins TRBV24-1 to TRBJ2-5, with D perhaps TRBD2 (6 bases). V was shortened by 0 bases and J by 4 bases, with 8 bases between the two germline ends. This CDR3 contains 14 residues. The germline gives CDR1 KGHDR, CDR2 SFDVKD.

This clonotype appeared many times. This CDR3 reads CASSSPDSNTEAFF. The CDR3 DNA follows: TGCGCCAGCAGCTCCCCGGATTCGAACACTGAAGCTTTCTTT. The chain uses TRBV5-1 and TRBJ1-1; no firm D call. V was trimmed by 3 bases and J by 1 base, leaving 10 bases between them. The CDR3 is 14 amino acids. From germline, CDR1 is SGHRS and CDR2 YFSETQ.

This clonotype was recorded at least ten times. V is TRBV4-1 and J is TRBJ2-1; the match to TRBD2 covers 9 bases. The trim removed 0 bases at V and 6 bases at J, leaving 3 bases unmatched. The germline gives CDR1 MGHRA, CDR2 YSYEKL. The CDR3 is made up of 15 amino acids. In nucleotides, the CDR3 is TGCGCCAGCAGCCAAGATTGGACTAGCGTCAATGAGCAGTTCTTC. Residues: CASSQDWTSVNEQFF.

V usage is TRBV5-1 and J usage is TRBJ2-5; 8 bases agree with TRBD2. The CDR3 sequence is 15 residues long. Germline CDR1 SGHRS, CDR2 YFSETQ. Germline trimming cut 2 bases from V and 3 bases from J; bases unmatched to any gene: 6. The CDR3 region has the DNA TGCGCCAGCAGCTTTGCCGGGGGGGCTAAAGAGACCCAGTACTTC. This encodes CASSFAGGAKETQYF.

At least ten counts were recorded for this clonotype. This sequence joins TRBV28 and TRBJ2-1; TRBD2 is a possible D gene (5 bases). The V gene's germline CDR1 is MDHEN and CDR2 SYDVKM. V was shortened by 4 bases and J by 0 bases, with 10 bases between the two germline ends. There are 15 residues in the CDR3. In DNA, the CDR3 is TGTGCCAGCAGTTACCGCGGGTACTCCTACAATGAGCAGTTCTTC. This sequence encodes CASSYRGYSYNEQFF.

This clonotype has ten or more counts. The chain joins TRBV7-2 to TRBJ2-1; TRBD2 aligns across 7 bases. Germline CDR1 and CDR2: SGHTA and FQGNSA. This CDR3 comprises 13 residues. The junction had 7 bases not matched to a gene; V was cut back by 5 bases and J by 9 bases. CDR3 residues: CASSVLTSTEQFF. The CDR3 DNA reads TGTGCCAGCAGCGTCCTGACTAGCACTGAGCAGTTCTTC.

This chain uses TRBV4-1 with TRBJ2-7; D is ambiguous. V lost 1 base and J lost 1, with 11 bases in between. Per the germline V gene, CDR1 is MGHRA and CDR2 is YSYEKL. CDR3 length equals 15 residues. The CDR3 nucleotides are TGCGCCAGCAGCCAAGGCGGATCCCTTTCCTACGAGCAGTACTTC. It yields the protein CASSQGGSLSYEQYF.

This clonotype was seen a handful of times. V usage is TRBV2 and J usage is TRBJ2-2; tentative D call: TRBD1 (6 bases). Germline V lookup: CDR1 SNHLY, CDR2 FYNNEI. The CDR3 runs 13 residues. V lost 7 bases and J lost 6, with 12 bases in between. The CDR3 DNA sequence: TGTGCCAGCACCTTTACAGGGCCCGGGGAGCTGTTTTTT. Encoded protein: CASTFTGPGELFF.

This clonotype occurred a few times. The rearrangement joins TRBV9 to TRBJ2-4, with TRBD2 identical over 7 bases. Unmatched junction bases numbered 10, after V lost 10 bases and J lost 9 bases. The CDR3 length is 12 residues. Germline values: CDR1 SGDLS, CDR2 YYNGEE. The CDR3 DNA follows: TGTGCCTCCGGGAGGACGCAGGGCATTCAGTACTTC. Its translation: CASGRTQGIQYF.

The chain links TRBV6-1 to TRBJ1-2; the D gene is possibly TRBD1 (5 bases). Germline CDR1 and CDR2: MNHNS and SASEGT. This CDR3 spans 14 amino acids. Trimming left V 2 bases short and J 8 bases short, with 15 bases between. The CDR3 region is CASSEWRQPLGYTF. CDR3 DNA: TGTGCCAGCAGTGAATGGAGACAGCCCCTCGGCTACACCTTC.

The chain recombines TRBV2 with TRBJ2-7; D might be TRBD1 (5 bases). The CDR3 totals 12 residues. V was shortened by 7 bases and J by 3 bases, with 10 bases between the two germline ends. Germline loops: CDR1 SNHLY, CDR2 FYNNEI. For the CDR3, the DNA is TGTGCCAGCACGACAGAGATCTACGAGCAGTACTTC. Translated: CASTTEIYEQYF.

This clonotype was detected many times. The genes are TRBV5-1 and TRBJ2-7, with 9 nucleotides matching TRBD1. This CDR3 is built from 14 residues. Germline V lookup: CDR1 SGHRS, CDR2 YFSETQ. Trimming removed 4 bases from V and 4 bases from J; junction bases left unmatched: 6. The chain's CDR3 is CASSRSGQGYEQYF. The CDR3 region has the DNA TGCGCCAGCAGCCGATCGGGACAGGGTTACGAGCAGTACTTC.

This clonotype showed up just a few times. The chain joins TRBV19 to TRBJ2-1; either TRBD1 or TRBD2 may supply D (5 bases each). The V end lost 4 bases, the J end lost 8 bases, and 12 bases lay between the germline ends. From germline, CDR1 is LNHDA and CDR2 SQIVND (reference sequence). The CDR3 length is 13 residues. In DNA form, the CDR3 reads TGTGCCAGTAGTACGTCCTGGGGGTATGAGCAGTTCTTC. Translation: CASSTSWGYEQFF.

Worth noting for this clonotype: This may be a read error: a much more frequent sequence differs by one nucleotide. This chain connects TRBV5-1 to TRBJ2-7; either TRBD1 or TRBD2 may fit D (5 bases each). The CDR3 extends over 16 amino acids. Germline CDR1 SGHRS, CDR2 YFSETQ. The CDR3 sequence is CASSLVVGQGAYAQYF. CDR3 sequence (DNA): TGCGCCAGCAGCTTGGTTGTGGGGCAGGGAGCCTACGCGCAGTACTTC.

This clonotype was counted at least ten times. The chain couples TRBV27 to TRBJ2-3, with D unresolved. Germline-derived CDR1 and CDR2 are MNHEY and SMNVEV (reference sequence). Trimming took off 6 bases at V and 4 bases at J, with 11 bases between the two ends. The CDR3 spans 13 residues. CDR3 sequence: CASRPRWADTQYF. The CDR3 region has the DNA TGTGCCAGCAGACCGAGATGGGCAGATACGCAGTATTTT.

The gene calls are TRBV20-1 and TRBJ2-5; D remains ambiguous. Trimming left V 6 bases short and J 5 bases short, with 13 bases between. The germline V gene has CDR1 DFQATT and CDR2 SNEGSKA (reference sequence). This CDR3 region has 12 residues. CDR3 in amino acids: CSATAGAETQYF. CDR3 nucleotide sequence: TGCAGTGCCACCGCTGGCGCGGAGACCCAGTACTTC.

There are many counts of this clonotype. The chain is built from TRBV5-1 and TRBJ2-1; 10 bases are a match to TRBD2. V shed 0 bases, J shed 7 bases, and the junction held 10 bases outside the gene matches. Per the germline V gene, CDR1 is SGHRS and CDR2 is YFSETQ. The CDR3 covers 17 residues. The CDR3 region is CASSLGLAGETLNEQFF. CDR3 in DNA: TGCGCCAGCAGCTTGGGTCTAGCGGGGGAGACCTTGAATGAGCAGTTCTTC.

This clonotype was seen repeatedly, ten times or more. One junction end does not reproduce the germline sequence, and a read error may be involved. The CDR3 is CASSLDESLGDTQYF. The CDR3 DNA is TGTGCCAGCAGCTTAGACGAATCCCTTGGCGATACGCAGTATTTT. The chain recombines TRBV12-3 or TRBV12-4 with TRBJ2-3; D is undetermined. This CDR3 has 15 residues.

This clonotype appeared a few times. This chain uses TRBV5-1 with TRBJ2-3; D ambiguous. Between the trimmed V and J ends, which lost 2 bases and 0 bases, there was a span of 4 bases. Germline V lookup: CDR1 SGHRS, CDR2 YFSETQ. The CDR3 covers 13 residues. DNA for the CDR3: TGCGCCAGCAGCTTACAAAGCACAGATACGCAGTATTTT. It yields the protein CASSLQSTDTQYF.

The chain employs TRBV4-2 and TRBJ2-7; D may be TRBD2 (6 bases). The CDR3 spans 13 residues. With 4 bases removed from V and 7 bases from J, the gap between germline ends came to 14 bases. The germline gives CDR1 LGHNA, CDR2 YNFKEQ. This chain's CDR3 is CASSPELAWEQYF. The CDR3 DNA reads TGTGCCAGCAGCCCCGAGCTAGCGTGGGAGCAGTACTTC.

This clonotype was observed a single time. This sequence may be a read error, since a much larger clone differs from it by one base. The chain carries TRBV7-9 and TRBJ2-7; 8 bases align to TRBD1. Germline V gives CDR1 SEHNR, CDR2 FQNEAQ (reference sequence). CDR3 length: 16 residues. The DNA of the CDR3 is TGTGCCAGCAGCTTAGGTTATGGACAGGGTCTCTCGTGGCAGCACTTC. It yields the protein CASSLGYGQGLSWQHF. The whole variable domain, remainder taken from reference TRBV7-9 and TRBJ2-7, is DTGVSQNPRHKITKRGQNVTFRCDPISEHNRLYWYRQTLGQGPEFLTYFQNEAQLEKSRLLSDRFSAERPKGSFSTLEIQRTEQGDSAMYLCASSLGYGQGLSWQHFGPGTRLTVT.